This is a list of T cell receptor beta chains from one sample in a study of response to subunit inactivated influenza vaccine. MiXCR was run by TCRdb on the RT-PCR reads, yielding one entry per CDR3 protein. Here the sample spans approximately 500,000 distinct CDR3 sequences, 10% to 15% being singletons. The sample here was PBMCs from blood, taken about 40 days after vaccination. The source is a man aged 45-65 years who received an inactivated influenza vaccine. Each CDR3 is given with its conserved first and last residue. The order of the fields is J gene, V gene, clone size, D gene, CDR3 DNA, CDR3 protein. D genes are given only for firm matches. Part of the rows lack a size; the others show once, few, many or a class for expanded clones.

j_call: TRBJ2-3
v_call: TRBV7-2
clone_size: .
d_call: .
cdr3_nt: TGTGCCAGCAGCCCAGATCTGGTGGCGCAGTATTTT
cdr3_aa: CASSPDLVAQYF

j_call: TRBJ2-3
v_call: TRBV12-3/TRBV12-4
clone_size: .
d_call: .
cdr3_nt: TGTGCCAGCAGTTTATTATCCCTGCAATCCGATACGCAGTATTTT
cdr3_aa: CASSLLSLQSDTQYF

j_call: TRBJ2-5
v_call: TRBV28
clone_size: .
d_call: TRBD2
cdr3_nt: TGTGCCAGCAGTCCGTCGGGACTAGGGGACCAAGAGACCCAGTACTTC
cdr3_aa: CASSPSGLGDQETQYF

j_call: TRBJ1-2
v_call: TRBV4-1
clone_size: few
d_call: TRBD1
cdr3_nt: TGCGCCAGCCGCCGACAGGGGGTCCTTGGGGGCTACACCTTC
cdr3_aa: CASRRQGVLGGYTF

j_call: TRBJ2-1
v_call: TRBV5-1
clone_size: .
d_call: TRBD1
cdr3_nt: TGCGCCAGCAGCTTATTAGGACAGGGGGCATTGGAGCAGTTCTTC
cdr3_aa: CASSLLGQGALEQFF

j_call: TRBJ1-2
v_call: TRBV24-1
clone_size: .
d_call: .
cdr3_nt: TGTGCCACCAGTGATTCCAGACGGACTGAGAACTATGGCTACACCTTC
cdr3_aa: CATSDSRRTENYGYTF

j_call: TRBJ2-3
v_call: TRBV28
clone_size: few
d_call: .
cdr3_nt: TGTGCCAGCAGTTCCTCAGGCCGGTGGGGACAAGATAGCACAGATACGCAGTATTTT
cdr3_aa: CASSSSGRWGQDSTDTQYF

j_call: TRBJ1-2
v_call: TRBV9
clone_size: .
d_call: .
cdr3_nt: TGTGCCAGCAGCGTAGACGACGGGTGGGGCTATGGCTACACCTTC
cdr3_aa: CASSVDDGWGYGYTF

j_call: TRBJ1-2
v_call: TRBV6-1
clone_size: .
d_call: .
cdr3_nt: TGTGCCAGCAGCGGGACACAATATGGCTACACCTTC
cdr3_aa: CASSGTQYGYTF

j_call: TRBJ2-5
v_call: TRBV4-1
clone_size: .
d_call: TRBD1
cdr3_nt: TGCGCCAGCAGCCGCCAACAGGGGGCTAAAGAGACCCAGTACTTC
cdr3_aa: CASSRQQGAKETQYF

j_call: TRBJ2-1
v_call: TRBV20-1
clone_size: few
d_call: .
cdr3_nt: TGCAGTGCTGCCGGGGCTTCCTACAATGAGCAGTTCTTC
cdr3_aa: CSAAGASYNEQFF

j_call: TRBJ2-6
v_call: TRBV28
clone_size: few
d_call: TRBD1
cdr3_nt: TGTGCCAGTATCGGACGGACAGGGGAAAAATCTGGGGCCAACGTCCTGACTTTC
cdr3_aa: CASIGRTGEKSGANVLTF

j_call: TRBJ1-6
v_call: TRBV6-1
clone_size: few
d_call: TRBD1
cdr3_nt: TGTGCCAGCAGTAGGACAGGGGGCACGAATTCACCCCTCCACTTT
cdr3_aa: CASSRTGGTNSPLHF

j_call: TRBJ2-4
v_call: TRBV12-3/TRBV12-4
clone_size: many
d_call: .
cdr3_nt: TGTGCCAGCGGATTAGCCAAAAACATTCAGTACTTC
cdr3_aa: CASGLAKNIQYF

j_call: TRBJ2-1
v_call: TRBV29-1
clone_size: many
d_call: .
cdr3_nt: TGCAGCGTTGAAGAATGGAGCTCCTACAATGAGCAGTTCTTC
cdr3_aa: CSVEEWSSYNEQFF

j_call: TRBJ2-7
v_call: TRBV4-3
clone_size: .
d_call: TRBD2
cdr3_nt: TGCGCCAGCAGCCGCGGGCGGGGGGACAACTACGAGCAGTACTTC
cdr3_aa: CASSRGRGDNYEQYF

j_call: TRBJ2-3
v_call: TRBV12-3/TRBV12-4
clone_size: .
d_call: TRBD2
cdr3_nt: TGTGCCAGCAGTTTATCGGGAGGGCATGAGTATTTT
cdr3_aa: CASSLSGGHEYF

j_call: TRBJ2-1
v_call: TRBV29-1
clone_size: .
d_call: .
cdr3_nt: TGCAGCGAGCAGGAAGGGCCCGGGGAGCAGTTCTTC
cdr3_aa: CSEQEGPGEQFF

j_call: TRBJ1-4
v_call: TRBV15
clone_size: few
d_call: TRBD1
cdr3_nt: TGTGCCACCAGCAGAGATCCTGCCCCGGGACAGGGGGAAGCAACTAATGAAAAACTGTTTTTT
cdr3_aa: CATSRDPAPGQGEATNEKLFF

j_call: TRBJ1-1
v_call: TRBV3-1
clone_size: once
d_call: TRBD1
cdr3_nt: TGTGCCAGCAGCCGAGGCCGCGGGACAGGTAAAGCTTTCTTT
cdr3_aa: CASSRGRGTGKAFF

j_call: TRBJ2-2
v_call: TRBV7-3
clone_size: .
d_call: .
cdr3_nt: TGTGCCAGCAGCTTAACGCAGGGAAGGGGGGAGCTGTTTTTT
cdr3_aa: CASSLTQGRGELFF

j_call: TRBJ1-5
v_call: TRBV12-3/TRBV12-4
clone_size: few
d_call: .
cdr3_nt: TGTGCCAGCAGTGACAGCCCTCGCGCGCCCCAGCATTTT
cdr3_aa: CASSDSPRAPQHF

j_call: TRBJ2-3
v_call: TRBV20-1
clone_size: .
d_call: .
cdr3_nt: TGCAGTGCTAGAAAAACGCTCTGGACAGATACGCAGTATTTT
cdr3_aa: CSARKTLWTDTQYF

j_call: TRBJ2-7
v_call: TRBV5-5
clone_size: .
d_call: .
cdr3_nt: TGTGCCAGCAGCTTGCGGGACACATACTACGAGCAGTACTTC
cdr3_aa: CASSLRDTYYEQYF

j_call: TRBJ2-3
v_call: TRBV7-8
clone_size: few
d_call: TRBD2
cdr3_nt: TGTGCCAGCAGCTTAGGGGGTTGGCGGGGGGCTGGAGATACGCAGTATTTT
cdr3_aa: CASSLGGWRGAGDTQYF

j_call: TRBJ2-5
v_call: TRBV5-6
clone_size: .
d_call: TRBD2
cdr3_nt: TGTGCCAGCAGCTTGACTTCCGGGACTAGCGGGAGTCAGGAGACCCAGTACTTC
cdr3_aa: CASSLTSGTSGSQETQYF

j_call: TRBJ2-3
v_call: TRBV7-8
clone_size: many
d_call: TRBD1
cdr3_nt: TGTGCCAGCAGCTTACTAAACATCGGCCGAAGACAGGGGCGCCGAGATACGCAGTATTTT
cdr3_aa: CASSLLNIGRRQGRRDTQYF

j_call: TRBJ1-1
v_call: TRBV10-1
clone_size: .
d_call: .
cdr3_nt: TGCGCCAGCAACCTCCCGGGACAAGGGAACACTGAAGCTTTCTTT
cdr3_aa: CASNLPGQGNTEAFF

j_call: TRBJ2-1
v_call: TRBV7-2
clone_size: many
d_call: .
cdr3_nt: TGTGCCAGCAGCTTAGCTCTACAGGGCAATGAGCAGTTCTTC
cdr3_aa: CASSLALQGNEQFF

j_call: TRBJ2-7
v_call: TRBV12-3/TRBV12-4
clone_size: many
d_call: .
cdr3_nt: TGTGCCAGCAGCTTACAGCGAAACTACGAGCAGTACTTC
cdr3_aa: CASSLQRNYEQYF

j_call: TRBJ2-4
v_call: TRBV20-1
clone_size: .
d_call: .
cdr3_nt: TGCAGTGCAGTTCCGGTAAACATTCAGTACTTC
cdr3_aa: CSAVPVNIQYF

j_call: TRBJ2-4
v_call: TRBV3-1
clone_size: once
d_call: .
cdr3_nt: TGTGCCAGCAGCCAAGGGGGCAGCCTTCAGTACTTC
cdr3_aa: CASSQGGSLQYF

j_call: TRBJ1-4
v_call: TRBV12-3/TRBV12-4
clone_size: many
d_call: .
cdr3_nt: TGTGCCAGCAGTTCGGCTCGTGGGGCAACTAATGAAAAACTGTTTTTT
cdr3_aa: CASSSARGATNEKLFF

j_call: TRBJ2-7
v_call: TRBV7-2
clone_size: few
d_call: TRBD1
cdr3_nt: TGTGCCAGCAGCTCGGTCTCCCGGGACAGGGTATACGAGCAGTACTTC
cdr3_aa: CASSSVSRDRVYEQYF

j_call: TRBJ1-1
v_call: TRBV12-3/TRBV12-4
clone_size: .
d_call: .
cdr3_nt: TGTGCCAGCAGAGGCTACGGGGGAACTGAAGCTTTCTTT
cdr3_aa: CASRGYGGTEAFF

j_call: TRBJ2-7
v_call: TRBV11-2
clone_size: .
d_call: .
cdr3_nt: TGTGCCAGCAGCCCTCGGACTGATTCCTACGAGCAGTACTTC
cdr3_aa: CASSPRTDSYEQYF

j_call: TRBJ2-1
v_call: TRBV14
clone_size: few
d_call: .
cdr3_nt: TGTGCCAGCAGCCAAGTAGGAGGGGGCGGGAGCTCCTACAATGAGCAGTTCTTC
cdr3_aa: CASSQVGGGGSSYNEQFF

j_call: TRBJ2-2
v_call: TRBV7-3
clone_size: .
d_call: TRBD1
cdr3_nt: TGTGCCAGCAGCAACACAGGGGGCTCAGTCGGGGAGCTGTTTTTT
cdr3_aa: CASSNTGGSVGELFF

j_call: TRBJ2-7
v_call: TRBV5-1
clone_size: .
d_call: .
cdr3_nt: TGCGCCAGCAGCAACCCCGGGGGAGGCTCCTACGAGCAGTACTTC
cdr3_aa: CASSNPGGGSYEQYF

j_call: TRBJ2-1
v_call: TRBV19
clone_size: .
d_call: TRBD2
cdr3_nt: TGTGCCAGTAGTGATTGGACTAGTCGTGAGCAGTTCTTC
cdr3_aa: CASSDWTSREQFF

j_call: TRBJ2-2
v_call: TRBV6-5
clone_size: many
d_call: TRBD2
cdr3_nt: TGTGCCAGCAGTTACTCGACCGGGAGGGACACCGGGGAGCTGTTTTTT
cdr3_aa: CASSYSTGRDTGELFF

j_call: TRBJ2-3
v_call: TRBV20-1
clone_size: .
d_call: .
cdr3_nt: TGCAGTGCTAGTGAGCAGGATACGCAGTATTTT
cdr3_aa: CSASEQDTQYF

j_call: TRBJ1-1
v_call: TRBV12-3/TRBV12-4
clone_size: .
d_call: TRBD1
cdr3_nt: TGTGCCAGCGGCAGACAGGGTTTCACTGAAGCTTTCTTT
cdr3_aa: CASGRQGFTEAFF

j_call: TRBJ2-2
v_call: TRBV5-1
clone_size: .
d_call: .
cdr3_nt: TGCGCCAGCAGCTTGCTGTCGAACACCGGGGAGCTGTTTTTT
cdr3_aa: CASSLLSNTGELFF

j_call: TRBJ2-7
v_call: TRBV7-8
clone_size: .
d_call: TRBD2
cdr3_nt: TGTGCCAGCAGCTTAGTCCTCGTCCGGGACTACGGATTTAAGGACGAGCAGTACTTC
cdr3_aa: CASSLVLVRDYGFKDEQYF

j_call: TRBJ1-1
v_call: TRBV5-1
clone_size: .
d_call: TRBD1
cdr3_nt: TGCGCCAGCAGCGCGACTCAGGGGGCGAACACTGAAGCTTTCTTT
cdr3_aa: CASSATQGANTEAFF

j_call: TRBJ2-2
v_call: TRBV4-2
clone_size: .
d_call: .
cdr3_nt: TGTGCCAGCAGCCAAGATGGGCAGGGGAGCACCGGGGAGCTGTTTTTT
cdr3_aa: CASSQDGQGSTGELFF

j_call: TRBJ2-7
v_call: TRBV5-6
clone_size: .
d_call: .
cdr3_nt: TGTGCCAGCAGCGCCAGACGGATACCCTACGAGCAGTACTTC
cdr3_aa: CASSARRIPYEQYF

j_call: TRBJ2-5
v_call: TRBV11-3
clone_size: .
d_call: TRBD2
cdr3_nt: TGTGCCAGCAGCTTAGTTCGCGGGAGGGCCGGTGCGGAGACCCAGTACTTC
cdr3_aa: CASSLVRGRAGAETQYF

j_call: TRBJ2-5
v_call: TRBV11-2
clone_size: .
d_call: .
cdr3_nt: TGTGCCAGCAGCTCCCTGCGGCGCGAAGAGACCCAGTACTTC
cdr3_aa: CASSSLRREETQYF